Listed below are T cell receptor beta chains from one sample, sequenced in a study of radiation and T cells in renal cell carcinoma. TCRdb keeps only in-frame clones here, not all; method: immunoSEQ multiplex PCR. The data hold 100,000 to 150,000 clones, with about four fifths observed a single time. The material sequenced was blood, taken from a patient whose treatment included radiotherapy and nephrectomy. Receptors originate from a woman aged 60-70 years with renal cell carcinoma. CDR3s leave out the opening cysteine and the closing phenylalanine or tryptophan. Size values are once, few and many counts, or a class for expanded clones, and some rows have none.

V gene	clone size	CDR3 protein
TRBV6-6	few	ASRSTGPTEAF
TRBV18	.	ASSIGGNQPQH
TRBV2	.	CSEGGNTEAF
TRBV21-1	.	ASSKEGGMNSPLH
TRBV7-8	.	ASSHGQGGPGANVLT
TRBV27	.	ASSPRGRGQPQH
TRBV28	.	ASSLTRVGTDTQY
TRBV19	.	ASSLPRSRYGYT
TRBV28	.	ASSLKGYGRY
TRBV19	.	ASSPGQGGGYGYT
TRBV2	.	ASSVVRGNQPQH
TRBV27	.	ASRLANTGELF
TRBV5-4	.	ASSALDRGHGYT
TRBV6-1	.	ASSEIWNSGNTIY
TRBV5-6	.	ATTPGGSRDTQY
TRBV5-1	.	ASSLALAGGTDTQY
TRBV20-1	.	SASTGGEQY
TRBV5-1	.	ASSLSLRSPGEKLF
TRBV5-6	few	ASSFRTTGTEAF
TRBV9	.	ASSVQGAPGNTIY
TRBV30	.	AWSVRGITRNTEAF
TRBV10-2	.	ASSEGEKPQH
TRBV5-1	.	ASSGRAEETQY
TRBV18	.	ASSLGQVGDQPQH
TRBV19	.	ASSIDRRATEAF
TRBV9	.	ASSVDAQGDGYT
TRBV10-1	.	ASSESGALNEKLF
TRBV29-1	.	SVDSGIDEQF
TRBV27	.	ASRRDLSYGYT
TRBV7-2	.	ASTRRAGANYGYT
TRBV4-3	.	ASSQDSRQNYGYT
TRBV9	.	ASSVGASGSADTQY
TRBV19	.	ASRPQGASYNEQF
TRBV19	.	ASSIRISGNTIY
TRBV28	.	ASTRRGPYGYT
TRBV6-5	few	ASRRTRDEKLF
TRBV19	.	ASSTGTANTGELF
TRBV10-1	.	ASSDPKSPPNEQY
TRBV15	.	ATSRDTLQGAQY
TRBV29-1	.	SFQRDQETQY